This T cell receptor beta chain was obtained from a study of technical replicates of blood from several donors. The data were produced by immunoSEQ multiplex PCR, yet TCRdb's version contains in-frame clones alone and is incomplete. This sample has fewer than 85,000 clones, with approximately 97% found just once. The CDR3 length is 14 residues. The J segment lost 1 base and the V segment lost 4 bases, leaving 3 bases of the junction unmatched. Germline CDR1 and CDR2: LNHDA and SQIVND (reference sequence). This clonotype originated in a human donor in good health. Sequenced input: T cells isolated from PBMCs. The genes are TRBV19 and TRBJ2-7, with TRBD1 identical over 8 bases. As DNA, the CDR3 is TGTGCCAGTAGTAAACAGGGGGGATCCTACGAGCAGTACTTC. It is translated as CASSKQGGSYEQYF.